This T cell receptor beta chain was sequenced in a study of blood T cell repertoires in COVID-19. Profiling relied on immunoSEQ multiplex PCR, and the TCRdb table lists in-frame clones only, not all of them. Of about 380,000 clones listed, about 89% were seen once; the top ten hold 1.3%. Germline V lookup: CDR1 SGHVS, CDR2 FNYEAQ. The CDR3 has 15 amino acids. After removal of 5 bases from V and 7 bases from J, the junction contained 10 bases not matched to a gene. Recruitment covered about two dozen US areas and drew participants whose ages spanned roughly 18 to 89 years. Categorization into cohorts depended on clinical history that participants reported.

Sequenced sample: PBMCs or T cells enriched from blood (not recorded which). The source of this sequence is a man aged 30-40 years who had recovered from COVID-19. V gene TRBV7-6 combines with J gene TRBJ2-1, with TRBD1 matching over 8 bases. CDR3 in amino acids: CASSPKGTGKNEQFF. The CDR3 DNA reads TGTGCCAGCAGCCCCAAAGGGACAGGAAAGAATGAGCAGTTCTTC.